The subject of this entry is one TCR beta chain. Antigen specificity is unknown. This sample is drawn from a study of regulatory and conventional T cells in RAG deficiency. Study-wide findings and caveats: These Omenn syndrome Treg sorts may hold peripherally activated cells instead. RAG-deficient patients showed markedly lower Shannon entropy and higher Simpson indices than control T-cell subsets.

Sequencing was performed with immunoSEQ multiplex PCR; in TCRdb, only in-frame clones are kept and a portion is missing. The data show 20,000 to 25,000 clones, around 92% seen once. Conventional CD4+ T cells were sorted from blood as CD25-low CD127-high cells. Between the trimmed V and J ends, which lost 5 bases and 6 bases, there was a span of 7 bases. From germline, CDR1 is SNHLY and CDR2 FYNNEI. The CDR3 is 11 amino acids. These data were also filed under a second study, of regulatory T cells. Turning to that study: Amplification used 52 TRBV primers and 13 TRBJ primers.

This receptor was obtained from a human donor in good health. V gene TRBV2 combines with J gene TRBJ2-5; D is perhaps TRBD1 (5 bases). Sequences were obtained from CD4+ T cells sorted from blood. The CDR3 here is CASSQGQTQYF. Written as DNA, the CDR3 is TGTGCCAGCAGTCAGGGTCAGACCCAGTACTTC.